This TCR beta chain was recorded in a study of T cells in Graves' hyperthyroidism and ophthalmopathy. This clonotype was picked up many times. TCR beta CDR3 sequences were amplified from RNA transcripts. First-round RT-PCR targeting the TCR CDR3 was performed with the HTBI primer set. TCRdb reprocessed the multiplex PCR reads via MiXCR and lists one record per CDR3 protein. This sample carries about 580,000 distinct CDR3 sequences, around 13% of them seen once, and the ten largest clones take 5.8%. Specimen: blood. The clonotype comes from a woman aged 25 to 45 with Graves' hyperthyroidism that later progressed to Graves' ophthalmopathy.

CDR3 coding DNA: TGTGCCAGCAGTTACTTGCCGGGAGTGGGCAATGAGCAGTTCTTC. Amino acids: CASSYLPGVGNEQFF. V usage is TRBV6-5 and J usage is TRBJ2-1, with D perhaps TRBD2 (6 bases). Per the germline V gene, CDR1 is MNHEY and CDR2 is SVGAGI. The V end was cut by 1 base, the J end by 6 bases, with 13 bases between. The CDR3 length is 15 residues.